The 15 T cell receptor beta chains below all came from one sample that was sequenced in a study of cytomegalovirus exposure and HLA in healthy donors. The PCR made use of 60 Vbeta and 13 Jbeta primers. TCRdb keeps only in-frame clones here, not all; method: immunoSEQ multiplex PCR. Counted here are some 65,000 clones, 60% to 80% occurring once; the ten biggest clones make up approximately 2.8%. Specimen: PBMCs. All receptors derive from a young man in good health and CMV-seronegative.

Only a few counts were recorded for this clone. V and J are TRBV29-1 and TRBJ2-5, with 9 bases aligning to TRBD1. The CDR3 is made up of 15 amino acids. The ends lost 1 base at V and 11 bases at J; junction bases unmatched: 14. Per the germline V gene, CDR1 is SQVTM and CDR2 is ANQGSEA. In nucleotides, the CDR3 is TGCAGCGTTGAAGGAGGTTATGCTGGGACAGGGACTCAGTACTTC. Translation gives CSVEGGYAGTGTQYF.

The chain has TRBV29-1 and TRBJ2-7; 8 bases match TRBD1. CDR1 is SQVTM and CDR2 is ANQGSEA in the germline V gene. Unmatched junction bases numbered 3, after V lost 6 bases and J lost 2 bases. The CDR3 is made up of 12 amino acids. This chain's CDR3 is CSVGQGTYEQYF. CDR3 coding DNA: TGCAGCGTCGGACAGGGAACCTACGAGCAGTACTTC.

This chain connects TRBV15 to TRBJ2-5; unclear D gene. The V end was cut by 0 bases, the J end by 0 bases, with 11 bases between. Per the germline V gene, CDR1 is LNHNV and CDR2 is YYDKDF (reference sequence). The CDR3 consists of 16 residues. Here the CDR3 reads CATSRDPGANQETQYF. The CDR3 DNA sequence: TGTGCCACCAGCAGAGACCCCGGAGCAAACCAAGAGACCCAGTACTTC.

This clone has a single count. The chain has TRBV5-4 and TRBJ1-1, with D unclear. CDR1 SGHNT and CDR2 YYREEE come from the germline V gene (reference sequence). The CDR3 has 13 amino acids. V was clipped by 1 base and J by 6 bases, with 10 bases between them. The CDR3 sequence: CASSLYGFAEAFF. CDR3 in DNA: TGTGCCAGCAGCTTGTACGGGTTTGCTGAAGCTTTCTTT.

The rearrangement uses TRBV4-2 and TRBJ1-2; 7 nucleotides match TRBD1. The CDR3 has 15 amino acids. Losses at the gene ends were 4 bases for V and 8 bases for J; bases not matched to a gene: 13. CDR1 and CDR2 from the germline V gene are LGHNA and YNFKEQ. CDR3 region: CASSLPPGQPGGYTF. Written as DNA, the CDR3 is TGTGCCAGCAGCCTACCGCCGGGACAGCCTGGAGGCTACACCTTC.

The chain uses TRBV6-5 and TRBJ1-5; 9 bases align to TRBD1. The V gene's germline CDR1 is MNHEY and CDR2 SVGAGI. The CDR3 spans 15 residues. The ends lost 5 bases at V and 1 base at J; junction bases unmatched: 3. The CDR3 region is CASSPDRGSNQPQHF. CDR3 in DNA: TGTGCCAGCAGTCCCGACAGGGGGAGCAATCAGCCCCAGCATTTT.

This chain joins TRBV2 and TRBJ2-1, with D unresolved. The CDR3 consists of 14 residues. Trimming shortened V by 3 bases and J by 5 bases, and 11 bases separated the two germline ends. Looked up from germline, CDR1 is SNHLY and CDR2 is FYNNEI. CDR3 sequence: CASSDGLLNNEQFF. The CDR3 coding sequence is TGTGCCAGCAGTGATGGGCTCCTAAACAATGAGCAGTTCTTC. Filled out from reference TRBV2 and TRBJ2-1, the complete variable domain reads EPEVTQTPSHQVTQMGQEVILRCVPISNHLYFYWYRQILGQKVEFLVSFYNNEISEKSEIFDDQFSVERPDGSNFTLKIRSTKLEDSAMYFCASSDGLLNNEQFFGPGTRLTVL.

This chain uses TRBV9 with TRBJ1-5, with 7 bases fitting TRBD1. V trimming: 0 bases; J trimming: 7 bases; junction bases outside the gene matches: 4. Germline-derived CDR1 and CDR2 are SGDLS and YYNGEE. The CDR3 is 14 residues long. CDR3 loop: CASSVGGGEQPQHF. The CDR3 bases are TGTGCCAGCAGCGTAGGAGGGGGCGAACAGCCCCAGCATTTT.

This clone showed up just a few times. The chain joins TRBV5-1 to TRBJ2-7; maybe TRBD1 (6 bases). Trimming removed 4 bases from V and 2 bases from J, with 13 bases in between. This CDR3 has 14 amino acids. Germline CDR1 and CDR2: SGHRS and YFSETQ. Written as DNA, the CDR3 is TGCGCCAGCAGCCTACAGGGTCCCCCCTACGAGCAGTACTTC. Residues: CASSLQGPPYEQYF.

The chain carries TRBV7-2 and TRBJ1-2; D remains unclear. The V gene lost 1 base and the J gene lost 4 bases, with 7 bases spanning the gap. From germline, CDR1 is SGHTA and CDR2 FQGNSA. CDR3 length: 13 amino acids. The CDR3 loop reads CASSLVESYGYTF. The CDR3 DNA sequence: TGTGCCAGCAGCTTAGTGGAGTCCTATGGCTACACCTTC.

The rearrangement joins TRBV7-9 to TRBJ2-1; 12 bases line up with TRBD2. This CDR3 contains 15 residues. Germline V gene sequence: CDR1 SEHNR, CDR2 FQNEAQ (reference sequence). V gave up 2 bases and J gave up 9 bases; unmatched junction bases: 5. CDR3 in amino acids: CASSLLAGGLAEQFF. The CDR3 DNA sequence: TGTGCCAGCAGCTTACTAGCGGGGGGGCTCGCTGAGCAGTTCTTC.

The CDR3 sequence: CSVWLAGAADTQYF. CDR3 nucleotides: TGCAGCGTCTGGCTTGCGGGGGCGGCAGATACGCAGTATTTT. The V call is TRBV29-1, the J call TRBJ2-3; a weak D match, TRBD2 (7 bases). Trimming stripped 6 bases from V and 4 bases from J, with 17 bases between. Per the germline V gene, CDR1 is SQVTM and CDR2 is ANQGSEA. The CDR3 consists of 14 residues.

The chain joins TRBV7-2 to TRBJ2-3; TRBD2 matches 8 bases. V shed 5 bases and J 5 bases; nucleotides not matched to a gene: 12. The germline gives CDR1 SGHTA, CDR2 FQGNSA. The CDR3 spans 16 residues. CDR3 bases: TGTGCCAGCAGCCCCTTTTCCCGGGGGGGCGGAGATACGCAGTATTTT. Encoded protein: CASSPFSRGGGDTQYF. The full variable domain, completed using reference TRBV7-2 and TRBJ2-3, is GAGVSQSPSNKVTEKGKDVELRCDPISGHTALYWYRQSLGQGLEFLIYFQGNSAPDKSGLPSDRFSAERTGGSVSTLTIQRTQQEDSAVYLCASSPFSRGGGDTQYFGPGTRLTVL.

The gene calls are TRBV5-1 and TRBJ2-7, with D possibly matching TRBD1 (6 bases). CDR1 and CDR2 from the germline V gene are SGHRS and YFSETQ. Trimming removed 0 bases from V and 5 bases from J, with 9 bases in between. This CDR3 has 13 residues. The CDR3 sequence is CASSLDRTDEQYF. The CDR3 nucleotides read TGCGCCAGCAGCTTGGACCGGACAGACGAGCAGTACTTC.

This rearrangement joins TRBV11-3 to TRBJ1-5; 8 bases align to TRBD1. Germline V gene sequence: CDR1 SGHNT, CDR2 YENEEA. Trimming removed 5 bases from V and 7 bases from J; junction bases left unmatched: 7. The CDR3 has 14 residues. This chain's CDR3 is CASSPDRGGQPQHF. The DNA of the CDR3 is TGTGCCAGCAGCCCCGACAGGGGCGGGCAGCCCCAGCATTTT.